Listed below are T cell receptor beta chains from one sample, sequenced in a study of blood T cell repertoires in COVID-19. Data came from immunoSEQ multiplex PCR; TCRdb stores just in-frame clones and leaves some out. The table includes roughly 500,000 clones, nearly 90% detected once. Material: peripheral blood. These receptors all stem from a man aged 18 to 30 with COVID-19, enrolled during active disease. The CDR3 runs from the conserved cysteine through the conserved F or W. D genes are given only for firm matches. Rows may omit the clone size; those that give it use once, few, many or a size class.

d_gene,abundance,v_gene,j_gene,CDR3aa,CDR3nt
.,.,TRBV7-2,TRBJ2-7,CASSHWGGLNEQYF,TGTGCCAGCAGCCACTGGGGGGGCTTAAACGAGCAGTACTTC
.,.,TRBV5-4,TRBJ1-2,CASSLGAGSVVYGYTF,TGTGCCAGCAGCTTGGGTGCAGGGTCCGTTGTCTATGGCTACACCTTC
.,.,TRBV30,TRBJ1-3,CAARGRPYGNTIYF,TGTGCCGCAAGAGGCCGCCCCTACGGAAACACCATATATTTT
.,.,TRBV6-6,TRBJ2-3,CASCVGRTSTDTQYF,TGTGCCAGCTGCGTAGGGCGGACTAGCACAGATACGCAGTATTTT
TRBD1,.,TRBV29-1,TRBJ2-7,CSVGQGAYEQYF,TGCAGCGTGGGACAGGGGGCATACGAGCAGTACTTC
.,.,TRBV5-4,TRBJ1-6,CASSLKSANNSPLHF,TGTGCCAGCAGCTTGAAGTCAGCGAATAATTCACCCCTCCACTTT
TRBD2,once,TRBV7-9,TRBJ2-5,CASSGTSGVQETQYF,TGTGCCAGCAGCGGGACTAGCGGAGTTCAAGAGACCCAGTACTTC
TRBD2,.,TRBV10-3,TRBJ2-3,CAIIAGGGTDTQYF,TGTGCCATCATAGCGGGAGGGGGCACAGATACGCAGTATTTT
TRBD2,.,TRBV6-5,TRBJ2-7,CASSSRSGGTSYEQYF,TGTGCCAGCAGTTCCCGAAGCGGGGGCACCTCCTACGAGCAGTACTTC
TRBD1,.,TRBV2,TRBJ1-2,CASSDRGDSYGYTF,TGTGCCAGCAGTGATCGCGGGGACAGCTATGGCTACACCTTC
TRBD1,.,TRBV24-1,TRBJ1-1,CATSEGTGAPQAFF,TGTGCCACCAGTGAAGGGACAGGGGCCCCTCAAGCTTTCTTT
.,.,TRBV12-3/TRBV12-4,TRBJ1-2,CASSTGNYGYTF,TGTGCCAGCAGTACGGGGAACTATGGCTACACCTTC
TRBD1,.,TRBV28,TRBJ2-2,CASSFIQSGTAELFF,TGTGCCAGCAGTTTTATCCAATCTGGGACAGCGGAGCTGTTTTTT
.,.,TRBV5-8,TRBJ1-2,CASSLRGDGYTF,TGTGCCAGCAGCTTGAGGGGTGATGGCTACACCTTC
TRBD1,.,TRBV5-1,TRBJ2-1,CASSLVQGGVEQFF,TGCGCCAGCAGCTTGGTACAGGGGGGAGTAGAGCAGTTCTTC
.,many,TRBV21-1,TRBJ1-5,CASSRGQPQHF,TGTGCCAGCAGTAGGGGGCAGCCCCAGCATTTT
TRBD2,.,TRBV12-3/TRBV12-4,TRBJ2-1,CASSLGLALPFF,TGTGCCAGCAGTCTGGGACTAGCGTTACCGTTCTTC
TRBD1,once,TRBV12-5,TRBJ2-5,CASGLSTGAQETQYF,TGTGCTAGTGGTTTGAGTACAGGGGCCCAAGAGACCCAGTACTTC
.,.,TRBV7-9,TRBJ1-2,CASSLEPTTEWDGYTF,TGTGCCAGCAGCTTAGAACCTACAACGGAGTGGGATGGCTACACCTTC
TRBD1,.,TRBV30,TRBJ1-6,CAWSGDRGPLGRAYNSPLHF,TGTGCCTGGAGTGGGGACAGGGGGCCCCTAGGTCGGGCGTATAATTCACCCCTCCACTTT
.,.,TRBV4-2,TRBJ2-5,CASSQDYSQETQYF,TGTGCCAGCAGCCAAGATTATTCCCAAGAGACCCAGTACTTC
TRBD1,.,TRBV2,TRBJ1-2,CASSRGQGVHGYTF,TGTGCCAGCAGTAGGGGACAGGGGGTGCATGGCTACACCTTC
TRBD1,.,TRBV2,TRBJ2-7,CASREDRGPYEQYF,TGTGCCAGCAGAGAGGACAGGGGGCCCTACGAGCAGTACTTC
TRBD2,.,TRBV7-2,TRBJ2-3,CASAPGLAGLHTQYF,TGTGCCAGCGCCCCCGGACTAGCGGGACTCCATACGCAGTATTTT
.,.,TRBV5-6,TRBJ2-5,CASSLGRGYETQYF,TGTGCCAGCAGCTTGGGCCGCGGGTACGAGACCCAGTACTTC
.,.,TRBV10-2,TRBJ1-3,CASKEAGDGNTIYF,TGCGCCAGCAAGGAGGCAGGGGATGGAAACACCATATATTTT
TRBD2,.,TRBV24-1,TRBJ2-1,CATSERGGNNEQFF,TGTGCCACCAGTGAGCGGGGGGGAAACAATGAGCAGTTCTTC
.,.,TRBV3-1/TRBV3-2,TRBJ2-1,CASSQDRRPGPPNEQFF,TGTGCCAGCAGCCAAGATCGACGACCGGGTCCTCCTAATGAGCAGTTCTTC
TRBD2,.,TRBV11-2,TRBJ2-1,CASSRLAGVNNEQFF,TGTGCCAGCAGCCGACTAGCGGGAGTGAACAATGAGCAGTTCTTC
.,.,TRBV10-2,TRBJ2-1,CASSEIAGPTYNEQFF,TGCGCCAGCAGTGAGATTGCGGGCCCTACCTACAATGAGCAGTTCTTC
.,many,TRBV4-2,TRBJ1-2,CASSQGGGSGTGGYTF,TGTGCCAGCAGCCAAGGGGGAGGAAGCGGGACTGGTGGCTACACCTTC
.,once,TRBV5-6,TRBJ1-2,CASYNPQGRGYTF,TGTGCCAGCTATAATCCGCAGGGCAGAGGCTACACCTTC
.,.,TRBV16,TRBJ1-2,CASTRPGGYGYTF,TGTGCCAGCACCCGCCCGGGGGGCTATGGCTACACCTTC
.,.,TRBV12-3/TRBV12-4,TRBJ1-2,CASGQDSPRTF,TGTGCCAGCGGACAAGACAGTCCTCGCACCTTC
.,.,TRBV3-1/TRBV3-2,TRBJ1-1,CASRGGTEAFF,TGTGCCAGCCGGGGAGGCACTGAAGCTTTCTTT
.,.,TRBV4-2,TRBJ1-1,CASSQDFPHEPEAFF,TGTGCCAGCAGCCAAGATTTTCCACATGAACCTGAAGCTTTCTTT
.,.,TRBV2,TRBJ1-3,CASRASGTGNTIYF,TGTGCCAGCAGGGCTTCGGGAACTGGAAACACCATATATTTT